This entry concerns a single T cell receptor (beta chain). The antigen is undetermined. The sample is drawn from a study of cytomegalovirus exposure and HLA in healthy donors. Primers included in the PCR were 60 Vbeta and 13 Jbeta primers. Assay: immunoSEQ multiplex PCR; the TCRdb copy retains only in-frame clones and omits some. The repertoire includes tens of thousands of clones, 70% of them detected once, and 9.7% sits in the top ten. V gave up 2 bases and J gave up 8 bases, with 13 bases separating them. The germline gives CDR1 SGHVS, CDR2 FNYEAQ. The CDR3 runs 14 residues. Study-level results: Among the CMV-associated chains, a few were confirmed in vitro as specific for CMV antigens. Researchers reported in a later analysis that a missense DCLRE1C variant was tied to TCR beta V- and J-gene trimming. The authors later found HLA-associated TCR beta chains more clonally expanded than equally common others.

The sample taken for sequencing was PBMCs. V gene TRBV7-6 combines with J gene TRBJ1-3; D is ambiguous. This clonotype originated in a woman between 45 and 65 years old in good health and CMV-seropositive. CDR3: CASSLRAAGDTIYF. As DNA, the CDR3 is TGTGCCAGCAGCTTACGTGCCGCCGGGGACACCATATATTTT.